The 20 T cell receptor beta chains given below trace back to one sample, sequenced in a study of T cells in Graves' hyperthyroidism and ophthalmopathy. Amplified regions were TCR beta CDR3 sequences from RNA transcripts. HTBI primers were employed in a first-round RT-PCR of the TCR CDR3. TCRdb independently ran MiXCR on the multiplex PCR reads; one entry per CDR3 protein. The sample records about 640,000 distinct CDR3 sequences, less than 25% being singletons. The sample taken for sequencing was blood. The receptor set was obtained from a man aged 25 to 40 with Graves' ophthalmopathy.

The chain couples TRBV18 to TRBJ1-5, with no clear D. Trimming shortened V by 3 bases and J by 0 bases, and 15 bases separated the two germline ends. The germline CDR1 and CDR2 sequences are KGHSH and LQKENI. The CDR3 covers 17 residues. The CDR3 loop is CASSPPGELYSNQPQHF. For the CDR3, the DNA is TGTGCCAGCTCACCGCCGGGTGAACTTTATAGCAATCAGCCCCAGCATTTT.

In this sample, this clonotype turned up many times. V and J are TRBV28 and TRBJ2-1; D might be TRBD2 (5 bases). CDR3 length: 13 residues. V gave up 4 bases and J gave up 8 bases, with 12 bases separating them. The germline V gene has CDR1 MDHEN and CDR2 SYDVKM. The CDR3 nucleotides are TGTGCCAGCAGTTGGGGAAGAGCGGATGAGCAGTTCTTC. It encodes CASSWGRADEQFF.

The V call is TRBV27, the J call TRBJ2-2, with D perhaps assigned TRBD1 or TRBD2 (5 bases each). This CDR3 spans 15 amino acids. Germline CDR1 is MNHEY and CDR2 is SMNVEV (reference sequence). The V end was cut by 7 bases, the J end by 6 bases, with 18 bases between. Here the CDR3 DNA reads TGTGCCAGCACCCCCTGGGCAGGGACCTCCGGGGAGCTGTTTTTT. It translates to CASTPWAGTSGELFF.

The sample holds many counts of this clonotype. The genes are TRBV3-1 and TRBJ1-2; 9 bases agree with TRBD1. This CDR3 has 17 amino acids. In germline, CDR1 is LGHDT, CDR2 YNNKEL (reference sequence). Trimming removed 1 base from V and 3 bases from J; junction bases left unmatched: 9. DNA for the CDR3: TGTGCCAGCAGCCAAGTGGGGACAGGGATGATCGACTATGGCTACACCTTC. It is translated as CASSQVGTGMIDYGYTF.

This rearrangement joins TRBV4-1 to TRBJ2-1; tentative D call: TRBD1 (6 bases). Per the germline V gene, CDR1 is MGHRA and CDR2 is YSYEKL. CDR3 length: 17 residues. V shed 1 base and J shed 2 bases, with 15 bases lying between them. The CDR3 here is CASSQVQGKLAYNEQFF. Written as DNA, the CDR3 is TGCGCCAGCAGCCAAGTACAGGGAAAGTTAGCCTACAATGAGCAGTTCTTC.

The V call is TRBV4-1, the J call TRBJ2-7, with D maybe TRBD2 (7 bases). The V gene lost 1 base and the J gene lost 1 base, with 17 bases spanning the gap. Per the germline V gene, CDR1 is MGHRA and CDR2 is YSYEKL. This CDR3 has 17 amino acids. The CDR3 sequence is CASSQAPGSGTSYEQYF. In nucleotides, the CDR3 is TGCGCCAGCAGCCAAGCCCCGGGGAGCGGGACATCCTACGAGCAGTACTTC.

On this clonotype itself: At one of its ends the junction is not consistent with the germline gene, which may arise from a read error. J is TRBJ2-5 and V is TRBV6-2 or TRBV6-3; weak D call: TRBD1 (5 bases). The CDR3 length is 12 residues. Germline CDR1 MNHEY, CDR2 SVGEGT. The CDR3: CANSGQQETQYF. The CDR3 DNA is TGTGCCAACAGTGGACAACAAGAGACCCAGTACTTC.

In this sample, this clonotype turned up many times. CDR3 DNA: TGTGCCAGCTCACCAAGAACGGTAAACACCGGGGAGCTGTTTTTT. Its translation: CASSPRTVNTGELFF. This chain uses TRBV18 with TRBJ2-2, with D uncertain. Trimming took off 2 bases at V and 2 bases at J, with 9 bases between the two ends. The CDR3 is made up of 15 amino acids. The V gene's germline CDR1 is KGHSH and CDR2 LQKENI.

This clonotype was seen more than once but under ten times. The chain carries TRBV7-9 and TRBJ2-7, with 7 bases identical to TRBD1. This CDR3 contains 14 residues. From germline, CDR1 is SEHNR and CDR2 FQNEAQ (reference sequence). Trimming at V came to 4 bases and at J to 2 bases, leaving 5 bases not matched to a gene. CDR3 bases: TGTGCCAGCAGCTCTTCCGACAGGGCCTACGAGCAGTACTTC. Its protein product is CASSSSDRAYEQYF.

V is TRBV27 and J is TRBJ1-6; 9 nucleotides align to TRBD1. Germline CDR1 and CDR2: MNHEY and SMNVEV (reference sequence). V was pared by 5 bases and J by 5 bases, with 4 bases of the junction left unmatched. CDR3 length: 15 amino acids. For the CDR3, the DNA is TGTGCCAGCAGTGGTTGGGACAGGGATAATTCACCCCTCCACTTT. Translated: CASSGWDRDNSPLHF.

Regarding this clonotype: Being one base from a much bigger clone, this may be a read error. V gene TRBV24-1 combines with J gene TRBJ2-1, with 13 nucleotides matching TRBD2. This CDR3 has 15 amino acids. Looked up from germline, CDR1 is KGHDR and CDR2 is SFDVKD. V lost 7 bases to trimming and J lost 15 bases; unmatched junction nucleotides: 14. The CDR3 DNA follows: TGTGCCACCAGCTCCCCGGGACTAGCGGGATCGGGGGGGTTCTTC. Its protein is CATSSPGLAGSGGFF.

This clonotype was seen only a few times. The V call is TRBV5-5, the J call TRBJ2-1; D not certain. V lost 1 base and J lost 8, with 13 bases in between. Looked up from germline, CDR1 is SGHKS and CDR2 is YYEKEE (reference sequence). This CDR3 has 14 amino acids. The CDR3: CASSLSAGVDEQFF. As DNA, the CDR3 is TGTGCCAGCAGCTTGTCTGCCGGAGTGGATGAGCAGTTCTTC.

This clonotype was counted at least ten times. The J gene is TRBJ2-7, the V gene TRBV11-2; D remains ambiguous. V lost 1 base, J lost 1 base, and 8 bases lay in between. CDR1 is SGHAT and CDR2 is FQNNGV in the germline V gene. The CDR3 spans 14 residues. CDR3 residues: CASSLGAQSYEQYF. CDR3 in DNA: TGTGCCAGCAGCTTAGGGGCTCAGTCCTACGAGCAGTACTTC. The full variable domain, in which reference TRBV11-2 and TRBJ2-7 provide the parts outside the CDR3, is EAGVAQSPRYKIIEKRQSVAFWCNPISGHATLYWYQQILGQGPKLLIQFQNNGVVDDSQLPKDRFSAERLKGVDSTLKIQPAKLEDSAVYLCASSLGAQSYEQYFGPGTRLTVT.

This clonotype has only a few counts. CDR3 in DNA: TGTGCCAGCAGTGCCAATGGGGAGTACAATGAGCAGTTCTTC. Amino acids: CASSANGEYNEQFF. The chain couples TRBV28 to TRBJ2-1; tentative D call: TRBD2 (5 bases). Between the trimmed V and J ends, which lost 5 bases and 4 bases, there was a span of 12 bases. The germline gives CDR1 MDHEN, CDR2 SYDVKM. This CDR3 region has 14 residues. Together with reference TRBV28 and TRBJ2-1, the CDR3 gives the full variable domain: DVKVTQSSRYLVKRTGEKVFLECVQDMDHENMFWYRQDPGLGLRLIYFSYDVKMKEKGDIPEGYSVSREKKERFSLILESASTNQTSMYLCASSANGEYNEQFFGPGTRLTVL.

This clonotype occurred a few times. The genes are TRBV7-2 and TRBJ1-5, with D perhaps TRBD1 (5 bases). Between the trimmed V and J ends, which lost 0 bases and 0 bases, there was a span of 9 bases. The V gene's germline CDR1 is SGHTA and CDR2 FQGNSA. The CDR3 runs to 16 residues. CDR3: CASSLAGTDSNQPQHF. CDR3 nucleotide sequence: TGTGCCAGCAGCTTAGCCGGGACGGATAGCAATCAGCCCCAGCATTTT.

This sequence joins TRBV20-1 and TRBJ1-1; a weak D match, TRBD1 (5 bases). CDR1 and CDR2 (germline): DFQATT, SNEGSKA (reference sequence). The CDR3 is 16 residues long. The V gene lost 0 bases and the J gene lost 0 bases, with 14 bases spanning the gap. The CDR3 region is CSARDFSAGMNTEAFF. DNA for the CDR3: TGCAGTGCTAGAGATTTTTCGGCAGGGATGAACACTGAAGCTTTCTTT.

This clonotype was seen a handful of times. The V call is TRBV19, the J call TRBJ1-1; 7 positions match TRBD1. Germline trimming cut 1 base from V and 2 bases from J; bases unmatched to any gene: 10. Looked up from germline, CDR1 is LNHDA and CDR2 is SQIVND (reference sequence). This CDR3 is built from 17 residues. CDR3 residues: CASSIVRQGVRNTEAFF. The CDR3 region has the DNA TGTGCCAGTAGTATAGTCCGGCAGGGGGTAAGAAACACTGAAGCTTTCTTT.

This clonotype was counted a few times. A much bigger clone sits one base away, suggesting this may be a read error. This is likely a read error, given that the CDR3 carries no conserved phenylalanine or tryptophan at its end. The V and J genes are TRBV11-2 and TRBJ2-1, with D possibly being TRBD1 (7 bases). V gave up 5 bases and J gave up 6 bases, with 17 bases separating them. The CDR3 has 15 amino acids. Germline V gene sequence: CDR1 SGHAT, CDR2 FQNNGV. The DNA of the CDR3 is TGTGCCAGCAGCCCAGCGGGCGGGACAGTCAATGAGCAGTTCCTC. Translation gives CASSPAGGTVNEQFL.

The rearrangement links TRBV11-2 to TRBJ2-5, with 7 nucleotides matching TRBD2. V lost 4 bases, J lost 5 bases, and 4 bases stayed unmatched. Looked up from germline, CDR1 is SGHAT and CDR2 is FQNNGV. CDR3 length equals 13 residues. CDR3: CASSWTSFETQYF. In nucleotides, the CDR3 is TGTGCCAGCAGCTGGACTAGTTTTGAGACCCAGTACTTC.

This clonotype was seen more than once but under ten times. Here the CDR3 DNA reads TGTGCCAGCAGTTTATTCAGGGGAGCGGGTGACGAGCAGTACTTC. Translation: CASSLFRGAGDEQYF. The gene calls are TRBV27 and TRBJ2-7, with D perhaps being TRBD1 or TRBD2 (6 bases each). V was shortened by 1 base and J by 5 bases, with 15 bases between the two germline ends. Germline-derived CDR1 and CDR2 are MNHEY and SMNVEV (reference sequence). The CDR3 contains 15 residues.